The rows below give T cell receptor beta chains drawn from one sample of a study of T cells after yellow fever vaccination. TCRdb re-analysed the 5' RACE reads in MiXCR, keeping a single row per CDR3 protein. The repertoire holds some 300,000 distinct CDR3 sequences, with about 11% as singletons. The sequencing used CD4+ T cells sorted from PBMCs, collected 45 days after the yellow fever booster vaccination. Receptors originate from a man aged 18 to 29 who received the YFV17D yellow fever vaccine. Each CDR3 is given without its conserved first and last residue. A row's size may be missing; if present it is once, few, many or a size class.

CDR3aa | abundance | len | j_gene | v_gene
ASSAEGAQF | . | 9 | TRBJ2-1 | TRBV5-1
ASSPNTDTQY | many | 10 | TRBJ2-3 | TRBV5-1
ASSLGDRGVNEQF | . | 13 | TRBJ2-1 | TRBV7-2
ASSSTLRDTQY | few | 11 | TRBJ2-3 | TRBV6-5
ASSSGGTAYNSPLH | . | 14 | TRBJ1-6 | TRBV5-4
SARGAGRDTQY | . | 11 | TRBJ2-3 | TRBV20-1
ASSLAGESYEQY | few | 12 | TRBJ2-7 | TRBV5-1
ASSPRATEAF | few | 10 | TRBJ1-1 | TRBV6-6
ASSRDREVTEAF | few | 12 | TRBJ1-1 | TRBV7-3
ASRERNEQF | many | 9 | TRBJ2-1 | TRBV12-3/TRBV12-4